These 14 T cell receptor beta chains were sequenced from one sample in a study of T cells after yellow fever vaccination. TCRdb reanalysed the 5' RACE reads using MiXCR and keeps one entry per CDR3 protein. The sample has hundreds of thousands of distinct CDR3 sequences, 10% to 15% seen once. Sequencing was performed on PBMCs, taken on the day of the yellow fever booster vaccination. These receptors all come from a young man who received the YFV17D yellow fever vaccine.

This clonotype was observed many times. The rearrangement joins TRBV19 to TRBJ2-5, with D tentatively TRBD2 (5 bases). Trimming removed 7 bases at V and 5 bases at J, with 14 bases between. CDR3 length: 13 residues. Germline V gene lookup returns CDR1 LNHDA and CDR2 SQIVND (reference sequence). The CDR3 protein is CASTPSSGETQYF. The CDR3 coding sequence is TGTGCCAGTACCCCGTCATCGGGGGAGACCCAGTACTTC.

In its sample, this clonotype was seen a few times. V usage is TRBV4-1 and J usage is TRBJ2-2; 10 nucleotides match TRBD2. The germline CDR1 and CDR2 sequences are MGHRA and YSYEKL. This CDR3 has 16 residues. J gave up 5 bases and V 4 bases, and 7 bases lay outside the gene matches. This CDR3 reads CASSRGSSGSTGELFF. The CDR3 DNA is TGCGCCAGCAGCCGAGGTTCTAGCGGGAGTACCGGGGAGCTGTTTTTT.

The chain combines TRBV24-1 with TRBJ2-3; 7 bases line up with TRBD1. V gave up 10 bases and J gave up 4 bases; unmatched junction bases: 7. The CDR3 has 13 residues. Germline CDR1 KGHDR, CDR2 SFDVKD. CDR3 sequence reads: CATNRGDADTQYF. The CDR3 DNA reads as TGTGCCACAAACAGGGGAGACGCAGATACGCAGTATTTT.

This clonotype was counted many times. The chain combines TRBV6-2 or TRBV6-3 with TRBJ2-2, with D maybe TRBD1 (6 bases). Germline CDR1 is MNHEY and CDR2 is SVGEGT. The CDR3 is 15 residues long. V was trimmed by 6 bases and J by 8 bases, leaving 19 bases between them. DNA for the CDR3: TGTGCCAGCAGGACAGGTCCAGGCAGTCGTGGGGAGCTGTTTTTT. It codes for CASRTGPGSRGELFF.

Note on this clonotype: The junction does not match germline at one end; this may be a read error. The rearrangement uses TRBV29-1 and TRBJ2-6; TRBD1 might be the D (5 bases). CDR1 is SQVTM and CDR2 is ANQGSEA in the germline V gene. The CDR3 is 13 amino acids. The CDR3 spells CSVEGAGANILTF. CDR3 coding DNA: TGCAGCGTTGAGGGCGCTGGGGCCAACATCCTGACTTTC.

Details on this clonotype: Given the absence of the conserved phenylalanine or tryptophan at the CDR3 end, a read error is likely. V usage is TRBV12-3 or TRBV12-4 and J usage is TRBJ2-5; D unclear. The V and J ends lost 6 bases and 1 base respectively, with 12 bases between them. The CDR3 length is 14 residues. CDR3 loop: CASSAPGTQETQYS. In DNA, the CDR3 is TGTGCCAGCAGCGCCCCGGGTACCCAAGAGACCCAGTACTCC.

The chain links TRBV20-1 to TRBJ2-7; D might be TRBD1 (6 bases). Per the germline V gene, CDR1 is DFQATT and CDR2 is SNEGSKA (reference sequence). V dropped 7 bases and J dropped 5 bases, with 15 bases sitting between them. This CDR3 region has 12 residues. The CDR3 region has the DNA TGCAGTGTTCCACAGGGTAAGGACGAGCAGTACTTC. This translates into CSVPQGKDEQYF.

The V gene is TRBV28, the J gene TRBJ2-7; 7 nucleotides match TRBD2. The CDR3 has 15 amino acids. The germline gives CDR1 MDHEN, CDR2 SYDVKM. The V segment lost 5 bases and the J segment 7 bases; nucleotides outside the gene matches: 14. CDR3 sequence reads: CASSPGGYEVKEQYF. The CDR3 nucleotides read TGTGCCAGCAGTCCCGGGGGGTACGAGGTTAAGGAGCAGTACTTC.

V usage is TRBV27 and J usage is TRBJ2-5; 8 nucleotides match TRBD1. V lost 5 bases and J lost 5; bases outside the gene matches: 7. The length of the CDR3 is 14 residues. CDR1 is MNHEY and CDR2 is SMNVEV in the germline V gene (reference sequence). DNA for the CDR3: TGTGCCAGCAGTCTCAGGGGGCCGGGGGAGACCCAGTACTTC. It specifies CASSLRGPGETQYF.

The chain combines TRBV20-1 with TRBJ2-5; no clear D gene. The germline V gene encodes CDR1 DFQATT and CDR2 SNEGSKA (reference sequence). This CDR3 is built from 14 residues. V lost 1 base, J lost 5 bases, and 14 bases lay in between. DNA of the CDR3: TGCAGTGCTAGAGTGGTGGGGTCGACGGAGACCCAGTACTTC. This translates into CSARVVGSTETQYF.

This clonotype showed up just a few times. CDR3 nucleotide sequence: TGTGCCACCAGCAGACAAGACCTGAGCGGGAGAGCCGGGGAGCTGTTTTTT. This translates into CATSRQDLSGRAGELFF. The chain recombines TRBV15 with TRBJ2-2; TRBD2 matches at 8 bases. Per the germline V gene, CDR1 is LNHNV and CDR2 is YYDKDF (reference sequence). There are 17 residues in the CDR3. Trimming took 2 bases from V and 6 from J; bases not matched to a gene: 11. Full variable domain (remainder filled in from reference TRBV15 and TRBJ2-2): DAMVIQNPRYQVTQFGKPVTLSCSQTLNHNVMYWYQQKSSQAPKLLFHYYDKDFNNEADTPDNFQSRRPNTSFCFLDIRSPGLGDTAMYLCATSRQDLSGRAGELFFGEGSRLTVL.

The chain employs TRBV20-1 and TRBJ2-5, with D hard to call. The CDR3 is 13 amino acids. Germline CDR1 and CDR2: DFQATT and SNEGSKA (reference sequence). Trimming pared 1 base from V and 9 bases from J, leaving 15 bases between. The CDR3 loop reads CSARVLSGFAQYF. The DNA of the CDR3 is TGCAGTGCTAGAGTTCTATCCGGTTTTGCCCAGTACTTC.

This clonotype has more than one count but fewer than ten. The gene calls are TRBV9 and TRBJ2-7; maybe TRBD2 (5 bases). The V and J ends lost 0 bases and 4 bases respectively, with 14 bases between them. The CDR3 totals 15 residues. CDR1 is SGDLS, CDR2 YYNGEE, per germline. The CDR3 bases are TGTGCCAGCAGCGTAGAGGTGGGAGTGGGATACGAGCAGTACTTC. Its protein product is CASSVEVGVGYEQYF.

CDR3 nucleotides: TGTGCCTGGAGTGTACCCGGGACAGACACCGGGGAGCTGTTTTTT. Protein sequence: CAWSVPGTDTGELFF. V is TRBV30 and J is TRBJ2-2, with 7 bases fitting TRBD1. Unmatched junction bases numbered 4, after V lost 0 bases and J lost 3 bases. The CDR3 is made up of 15 amino acids. The germline V gene encodes CDR1 GTSNPN and CDR2 SVGIG (reference sequence).